The sample holds a few counts of the clone carrying this T cell receptor beta chain. What it recognizes is unknown. This sample is part of a study of identical twins. Study-level results: Memory repertoires showed no such pattern, whereas abundant cord blood beta clonotypes carried fewer insertions. Low generation probability was overrepresented in out-of-frame alpha sequences shared by twins. Among monozygotic twins, out-of-frame TCR alpha sharing exceeded what models predicted.

Per the germline V gene, CDR1 is LNHNV and CDR2 is YYDKDF (reference sequence). V lost 1 base, J lost 3 bases, and 15 bases lay in between. The CDR3 length is 16 residues. Via MiXCR, TCRdb re-called the 5' RACE reads, giving one row per CDR3 protein. The sample consists of about 690,000 distinct CDR3 sequences, less than 25% of them appearing once. This same sample was also taken into another study, of T cells expressing NK-cell markers.

The sequencing sample was made of PBMCs. The V call is TRBV15, the J call TRBJ2-5; D is uncertain. This clonotype originated in a woman between 18 and 29 years old in good health. This chain's CDR3 is CATSRGPPNGEETQYF. The CDR3 DNA is TGTGCCACCAGCAGAGGCCCGCCCAATGGGGAAGAGACCCAGTACTTC.